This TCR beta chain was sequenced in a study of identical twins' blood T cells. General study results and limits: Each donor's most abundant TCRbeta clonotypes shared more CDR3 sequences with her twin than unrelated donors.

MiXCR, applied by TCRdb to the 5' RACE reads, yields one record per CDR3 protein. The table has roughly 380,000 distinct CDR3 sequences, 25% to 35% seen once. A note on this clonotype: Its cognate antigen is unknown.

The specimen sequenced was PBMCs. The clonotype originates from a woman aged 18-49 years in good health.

CDR3 DNA sequence: TGTGCCAGCAGCTTCCTCGGTATTAGCCTAGCCAAAAACATTCAGTACTTC. Its translation: CASSFLGISLAKNIQYF. This chain uses TRBV7-9 with TRBJ2-4, with D unclear. V was shortened by 3 bases and J by 0 bases, with 15 bases between the two germline ends. The CDR3 is made up of 17 amino acids. Germline V gene data show CDR1 as SEHNR and CDR2 as FQNEAQ (reference sequence).